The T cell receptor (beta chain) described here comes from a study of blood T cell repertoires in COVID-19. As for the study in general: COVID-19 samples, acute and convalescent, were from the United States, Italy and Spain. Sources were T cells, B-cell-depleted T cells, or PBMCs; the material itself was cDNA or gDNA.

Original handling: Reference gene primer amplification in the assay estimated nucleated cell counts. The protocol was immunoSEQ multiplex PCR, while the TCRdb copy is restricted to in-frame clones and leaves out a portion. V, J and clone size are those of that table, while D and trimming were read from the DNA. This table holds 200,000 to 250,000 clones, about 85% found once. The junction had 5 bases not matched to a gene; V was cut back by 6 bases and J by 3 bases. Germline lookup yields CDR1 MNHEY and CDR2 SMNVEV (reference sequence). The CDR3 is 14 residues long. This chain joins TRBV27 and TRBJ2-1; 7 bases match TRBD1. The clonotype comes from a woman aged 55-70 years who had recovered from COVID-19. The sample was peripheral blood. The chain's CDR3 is CASSPGQNYNEQFF. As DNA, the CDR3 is TGTGCCAGCAGCCCGGGACAGAACTACAATGAGCAGTTCTTC.